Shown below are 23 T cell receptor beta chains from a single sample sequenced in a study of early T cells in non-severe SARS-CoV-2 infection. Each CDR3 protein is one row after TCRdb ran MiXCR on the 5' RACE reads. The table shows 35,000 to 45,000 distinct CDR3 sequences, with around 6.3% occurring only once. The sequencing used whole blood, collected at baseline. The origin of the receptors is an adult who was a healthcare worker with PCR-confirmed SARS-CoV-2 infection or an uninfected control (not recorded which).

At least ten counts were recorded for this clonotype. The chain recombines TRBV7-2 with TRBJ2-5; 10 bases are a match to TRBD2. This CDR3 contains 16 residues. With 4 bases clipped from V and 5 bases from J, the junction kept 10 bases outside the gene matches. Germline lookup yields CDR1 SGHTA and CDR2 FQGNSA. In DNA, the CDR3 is TGTGCCAGCAGCTCCGAAACTAGCGGGGCGCTGGAGACCCAGTACTTC. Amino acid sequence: CASSSETSGALETQYF.

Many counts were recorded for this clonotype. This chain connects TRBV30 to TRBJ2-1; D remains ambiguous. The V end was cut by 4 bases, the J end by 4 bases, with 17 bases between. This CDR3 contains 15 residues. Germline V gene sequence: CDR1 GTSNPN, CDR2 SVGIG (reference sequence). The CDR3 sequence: CAWKLVSTVYNEQFF. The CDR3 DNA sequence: TGTGCCTGGAAGCTAGTAAGTACGGTTTACAATGAGCAGTTCTTC.

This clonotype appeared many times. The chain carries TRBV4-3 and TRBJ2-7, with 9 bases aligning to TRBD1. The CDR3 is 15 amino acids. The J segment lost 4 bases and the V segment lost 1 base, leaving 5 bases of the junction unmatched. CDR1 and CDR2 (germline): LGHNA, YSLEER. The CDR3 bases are TGCGCCAGCAGCCAAGTCAGGACAGGGGAATACGAGCAGTACTTC. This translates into CASSQVRTGEYEQYF.

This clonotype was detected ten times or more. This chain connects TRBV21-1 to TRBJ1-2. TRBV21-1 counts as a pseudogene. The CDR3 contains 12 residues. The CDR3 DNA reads TGTGCCAGCCGGACGTCGAGGCGTGGCTACACCTTC. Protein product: CASRTSRRGYTF.

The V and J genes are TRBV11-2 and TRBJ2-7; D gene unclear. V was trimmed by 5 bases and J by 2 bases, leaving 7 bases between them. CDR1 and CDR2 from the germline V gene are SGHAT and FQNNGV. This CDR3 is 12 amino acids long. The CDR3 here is CASSVQPYEQYF. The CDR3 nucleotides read TGTGCCAGCAGCGTTCAGCCCTACGAGCAGTACTTC.

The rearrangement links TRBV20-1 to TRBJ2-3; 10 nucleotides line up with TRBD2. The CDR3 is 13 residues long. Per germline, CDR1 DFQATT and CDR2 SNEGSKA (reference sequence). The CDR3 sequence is CIAGGNSRNTQYF. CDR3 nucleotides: TGCATAGCGGGGGGAAATTCTCGGAATACGCAGTATTTT.

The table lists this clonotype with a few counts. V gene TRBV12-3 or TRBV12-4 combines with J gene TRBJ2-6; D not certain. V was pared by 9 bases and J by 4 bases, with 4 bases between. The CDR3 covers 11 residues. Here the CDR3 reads CASTGANVLTF. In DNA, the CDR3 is TGTGCCAGTACAGGGGCCAACGTCCTGACTTTC.

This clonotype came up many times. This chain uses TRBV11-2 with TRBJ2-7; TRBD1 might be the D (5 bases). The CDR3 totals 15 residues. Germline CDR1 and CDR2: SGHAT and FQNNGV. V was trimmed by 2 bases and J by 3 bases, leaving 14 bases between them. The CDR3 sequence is CASSLWAGPFYEQYF. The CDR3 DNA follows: TGTGCCAGCAGCTTATGGGCAGGGCCCTTCTACGAGCAGTACTTC.

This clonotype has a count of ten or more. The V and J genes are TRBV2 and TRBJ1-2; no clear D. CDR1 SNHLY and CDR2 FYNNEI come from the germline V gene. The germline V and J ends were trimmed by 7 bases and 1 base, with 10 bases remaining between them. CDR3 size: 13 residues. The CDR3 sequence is CASTYDLNYGYTF. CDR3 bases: TGTGCCAGCACCTATGACCTTAACTATGGCTACACCTTC.

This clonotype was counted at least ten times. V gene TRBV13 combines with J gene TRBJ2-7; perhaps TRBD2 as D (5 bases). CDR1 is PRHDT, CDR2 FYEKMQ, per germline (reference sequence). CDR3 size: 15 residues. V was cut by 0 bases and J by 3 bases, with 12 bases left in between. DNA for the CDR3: TGTGCCAGCAGCTTAGGGTGGACTCCGGTCTACGAGCAGTACTTC. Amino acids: CASSLGWTPVYEQYF.

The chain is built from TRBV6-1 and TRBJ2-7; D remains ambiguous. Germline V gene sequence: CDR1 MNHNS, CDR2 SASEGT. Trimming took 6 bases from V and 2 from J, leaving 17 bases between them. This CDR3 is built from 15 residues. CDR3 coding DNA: TGTGCCAGCAGGGGATTCACGGTTCCCCCCTACGAGCAGTACTTC. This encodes CASRGFTVPPYEQYF.

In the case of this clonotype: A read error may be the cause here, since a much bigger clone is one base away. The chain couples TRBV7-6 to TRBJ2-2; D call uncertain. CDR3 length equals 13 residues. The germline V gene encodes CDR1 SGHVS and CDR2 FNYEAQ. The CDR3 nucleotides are TGTGTCAGCAGCCAGGACAACACCGGGGAGCTGTTTTTT. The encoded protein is CVSSQDNTGELFF.

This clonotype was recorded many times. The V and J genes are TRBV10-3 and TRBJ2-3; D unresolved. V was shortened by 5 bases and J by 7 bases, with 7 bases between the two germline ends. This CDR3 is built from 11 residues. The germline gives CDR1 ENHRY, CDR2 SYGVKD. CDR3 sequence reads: CAISQDNTQYF. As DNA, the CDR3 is TGTGCCATCAGTCAAGATAATACGCAGTATTTT.

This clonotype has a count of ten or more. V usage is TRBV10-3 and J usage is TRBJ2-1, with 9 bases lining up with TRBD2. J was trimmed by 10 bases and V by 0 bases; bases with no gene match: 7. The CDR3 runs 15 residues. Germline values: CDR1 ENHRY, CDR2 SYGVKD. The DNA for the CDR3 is TGTGCCATCAGTGAGTCCGGCGGGGGGGCCGGAGAGCAGTTCTTC. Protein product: CAISESGGGAGEQFF.

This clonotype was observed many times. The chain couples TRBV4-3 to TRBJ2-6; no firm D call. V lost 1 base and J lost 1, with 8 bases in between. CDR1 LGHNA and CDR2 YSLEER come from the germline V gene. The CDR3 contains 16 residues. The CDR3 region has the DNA TGCGCCAGCAGCCAAGTCGGCGGATCTGGGGCCAACGTCCTGACTTTC. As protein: CASSQVGGSGANVLTF.

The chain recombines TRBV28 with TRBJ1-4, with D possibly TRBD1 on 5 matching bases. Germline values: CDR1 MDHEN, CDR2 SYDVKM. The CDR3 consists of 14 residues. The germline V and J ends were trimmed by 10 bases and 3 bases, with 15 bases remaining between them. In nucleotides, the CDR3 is TGTGCCACCCTGAAGGCGGGGGCTAATGAAAAACTGTTTTTT. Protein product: CATLKAGANEKLFF. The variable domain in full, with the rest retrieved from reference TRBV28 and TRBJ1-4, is DVKVTQSSRYLVKRTGEKVFLECVQDMDHENMFWYRQDPGLGLRLIYFSYDVKMKEKGDIPEGYSVSREKKERFSLILESASTNQTSMYLCATLKAGANEKLFFGSGTQLSVL.

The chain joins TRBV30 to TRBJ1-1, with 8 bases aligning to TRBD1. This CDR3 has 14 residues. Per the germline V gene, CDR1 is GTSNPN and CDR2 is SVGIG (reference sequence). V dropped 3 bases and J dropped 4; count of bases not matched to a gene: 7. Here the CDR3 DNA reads TGTGCCTGGAGAGCAGGGGGCTTCGGCACTGAAGCTTTCTTT. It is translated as CAWRAGGFGTEAFF.

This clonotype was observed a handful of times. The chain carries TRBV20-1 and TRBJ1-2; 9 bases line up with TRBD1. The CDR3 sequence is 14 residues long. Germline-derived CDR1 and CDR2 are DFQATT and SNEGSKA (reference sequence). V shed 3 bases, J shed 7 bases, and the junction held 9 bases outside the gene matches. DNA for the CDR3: TGCAGTGCTAGCGATGGGACAGGGTCAGGTGGCTACACCTTC. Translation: CSASDGTGSGGYTF.

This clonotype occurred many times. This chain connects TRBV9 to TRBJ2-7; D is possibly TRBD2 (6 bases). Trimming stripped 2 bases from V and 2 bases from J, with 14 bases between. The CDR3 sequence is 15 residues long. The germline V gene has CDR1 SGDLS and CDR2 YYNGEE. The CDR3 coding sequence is TGTGCCAGCAGCGTGGGACTCCAAACCACCTACGAGCAGTACTTC. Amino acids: CASSVGLQTTYEQYF.

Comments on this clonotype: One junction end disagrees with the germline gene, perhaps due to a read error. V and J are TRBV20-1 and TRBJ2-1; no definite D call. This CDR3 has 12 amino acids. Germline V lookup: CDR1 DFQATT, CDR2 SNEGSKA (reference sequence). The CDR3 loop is CSAPDSSNEQFF. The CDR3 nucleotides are TGCAGTGCCCCCGACTCCTCCAATGAGCAGTTCTTC.

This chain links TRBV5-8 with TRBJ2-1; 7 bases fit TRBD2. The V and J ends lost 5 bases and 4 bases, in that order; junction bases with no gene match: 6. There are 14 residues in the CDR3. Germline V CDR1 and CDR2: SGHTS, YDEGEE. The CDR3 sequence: CASRKPSGYNEQFF. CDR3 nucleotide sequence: TGTGCCAGCAGGAAACCTAGCGGATACAATGAGCAGTTCTTC.

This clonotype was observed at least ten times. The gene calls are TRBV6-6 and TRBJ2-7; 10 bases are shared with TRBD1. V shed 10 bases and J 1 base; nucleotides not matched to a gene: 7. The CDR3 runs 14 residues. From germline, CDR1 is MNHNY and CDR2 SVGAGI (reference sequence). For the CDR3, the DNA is TGTGCCACCTGGCCGGGACAGGGGTCCTACGAGCAGTACTTC. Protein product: CATWPGQGSYEQYF.

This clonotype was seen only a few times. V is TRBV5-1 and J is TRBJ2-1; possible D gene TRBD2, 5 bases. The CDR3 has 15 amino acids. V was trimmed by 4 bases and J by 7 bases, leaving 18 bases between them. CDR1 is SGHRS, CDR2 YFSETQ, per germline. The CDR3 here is CASSPMEATRNEQFF. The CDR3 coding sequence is TGCGCCAGCAGCCCCATGGAGGCGACTCGTAATGAGCAGTTCTTC.